This T cell receptor (beta chain) came from a study of T cells in Graves' hyperthyroidism and ophthalmopathy. V trimming: 4 bases; J trimming: 1 base; junction bases outside the gene matches: 3. The germline gives CDR1 LGHDT, CDR2 YNNKEL (reference sequence). This CDR3 is 15 amino acids long. The sample holds many counts of this clonotype. Its target is not known. RNA transcripts yielded amplified TCR beta CDR3 regions. The HTBI primer set was used in a first-round RT-PCR of the TCR CDR3. One entry per CDR3 protein results from TCRdb running MiXCR on the multiplex PCR reads. This table has about 580,000 distinct CDR3 sequences, approximately 14% appearing once. Findings and caveats of the study: The model forecast ophthalmopathy, anticipating it by a median approximately 7 months before onset.

The chain is built from TRBV3-1 and TRBJ1-1; 10 bases line up with TRBD1. The sample comprised blood. The source of this sequence is a woman aged 25 to 39 with Graves' hyperthyroidism that later progressed to Graves' ophthalmopathy. Here the CDR3 reads CASSPTGGANTEAFF. CDR3 bases: TGTGCCAGCAGCCCGACAGGGGGCGCGAACACTGAAGCTTTCTTT.